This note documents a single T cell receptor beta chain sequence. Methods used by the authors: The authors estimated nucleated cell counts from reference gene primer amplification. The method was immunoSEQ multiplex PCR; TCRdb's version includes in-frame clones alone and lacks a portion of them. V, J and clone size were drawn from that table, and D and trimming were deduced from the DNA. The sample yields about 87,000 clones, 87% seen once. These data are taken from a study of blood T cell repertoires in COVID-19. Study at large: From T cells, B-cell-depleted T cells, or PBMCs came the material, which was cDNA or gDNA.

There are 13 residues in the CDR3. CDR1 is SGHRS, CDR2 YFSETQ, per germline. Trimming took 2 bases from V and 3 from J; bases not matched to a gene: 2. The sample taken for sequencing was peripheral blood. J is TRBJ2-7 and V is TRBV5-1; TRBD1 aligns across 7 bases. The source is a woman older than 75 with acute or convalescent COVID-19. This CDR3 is CASSFGDSYEQYF. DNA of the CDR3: TGCGCCAGCAGCTTTGGGGACAGCTACGAGCAGTACTTC.